This T cell receptor (beta chain) was recorded in a study of shared clonotypes between healthy human individuals. CD8 cells regarded as naive lacked CD45RO, were positively chosen for CCR7, and omitted terminally differentiated effector memory CD45RA+ cells. Measured with immunoSEQ multiplex PCR; TCRdb has only the in-frame clones, and not every one. The sample lists roughly 2.1 million clones; roughly 91% were seen once. This CDR3 is 13 amino acids long. V dropped 0 bases and J dropped 11; count of bases not matched to a gene: 7. Germline V lookup: CDR1 GTSNPN, CDR2 SVGIG (reference sequence). This chain connects TRBV30 to TRBJ2-4; TRBD2 matches at 7 bases. This receptor was obtained from a man aged 18-30 years in good health. Some clones in this sample may be carry-over from other donors' samples. Input material: naive CD8+ T cells from PBMCs. The chain's CDR3 is CAWSVVAGDLQYF. For the CDR3, the DNA is TGTGCCTGGAGTGTGGTCGCGGGAGACCTTCAGTACTTC.